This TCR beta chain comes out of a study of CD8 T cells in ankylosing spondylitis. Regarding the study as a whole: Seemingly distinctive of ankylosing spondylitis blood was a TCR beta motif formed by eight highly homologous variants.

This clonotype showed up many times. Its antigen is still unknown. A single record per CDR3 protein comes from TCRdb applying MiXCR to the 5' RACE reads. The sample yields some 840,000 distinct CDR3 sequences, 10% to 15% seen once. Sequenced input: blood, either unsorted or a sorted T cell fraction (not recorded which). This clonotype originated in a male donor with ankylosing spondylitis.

The CDR3 protein is CSARDQRDRGYNEQFF. Here the CDR3 DNA reads TGCAGTGCTAGAGATCAGAGGGACAGGGGATACAATGAGCAGTTCTTC. The chain is built from TRBV20-1 and TRBJ2-1; 10 bases are shared with TRBD1. V lost 0 bases, J lost 4 bases, and 6 bases stayed unmatched. In germline, CDR1 is DFQATT, CDR2 SNEGSKA (reference sequence). CDR3 size: 16 residues.